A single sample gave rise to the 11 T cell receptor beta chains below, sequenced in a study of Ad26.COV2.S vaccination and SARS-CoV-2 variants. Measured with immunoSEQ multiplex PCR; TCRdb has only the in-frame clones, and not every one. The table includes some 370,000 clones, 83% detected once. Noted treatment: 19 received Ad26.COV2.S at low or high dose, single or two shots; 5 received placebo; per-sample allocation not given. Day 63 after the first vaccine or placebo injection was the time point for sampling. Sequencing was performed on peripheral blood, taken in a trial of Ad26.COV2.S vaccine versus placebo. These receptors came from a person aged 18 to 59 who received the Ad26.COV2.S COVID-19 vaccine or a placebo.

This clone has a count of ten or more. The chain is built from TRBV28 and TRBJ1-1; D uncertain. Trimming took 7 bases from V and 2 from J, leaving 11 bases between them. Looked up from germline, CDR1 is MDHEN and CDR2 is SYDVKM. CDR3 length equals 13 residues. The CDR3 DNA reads TGTGCCAGCACCACCTTGGATAACACTGAAGCTTTCTTT. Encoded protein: CASTTLDNTEAFF.

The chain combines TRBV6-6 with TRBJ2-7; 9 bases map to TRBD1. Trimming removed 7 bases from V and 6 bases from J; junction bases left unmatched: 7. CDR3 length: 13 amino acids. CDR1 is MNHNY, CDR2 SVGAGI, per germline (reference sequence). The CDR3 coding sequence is TGTGCCAGCATGGGACAGGGATCGGCCGAGCAGTACTTC. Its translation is CASMGQGSAEQYF.

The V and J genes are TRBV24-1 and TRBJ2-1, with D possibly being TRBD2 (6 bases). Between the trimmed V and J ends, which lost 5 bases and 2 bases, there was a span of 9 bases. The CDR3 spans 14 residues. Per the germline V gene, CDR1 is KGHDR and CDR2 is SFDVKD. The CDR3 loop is CATSGWGAYNEQFF. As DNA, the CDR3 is TGTGCCACCAGTGGGTGGGGGGCCTACAATGAGCAGTTCTTC.

In nucleotides, the CDR3 is TGTGCCAGCAGCTTAAGGGGCTCCTACAATGAGCAGTTCTTC. Translating gives CASSLRGSYNEQFF. The chain employs TRBV7-3 and TRBJ2-1; D is uncertain. This CDR3 region has 14 residues. CDR1 and CDR2 from the germline V gene are SGHTA and FQGTGA. The V gene lost 1 base and the J gene lost 0 bases, with 4 bases spanning the gap.

CDR3 coding DNA: TGCGCCAGCAGCCACCCTAGCGGGCCAAATTCCTACGAGCAGTACTTC. It translates to CASSHPSGPNSYEQYF. The chain couples TRBV4-1 to TRBJ2-7; 8 bases fit TRBD2. V lost 3 bases and J lost 1; bases outside the gene matches: 8. CDR3 length: 16 residues. Germline loops: CDR1 MGHRA, CDR2 YSYEKL.

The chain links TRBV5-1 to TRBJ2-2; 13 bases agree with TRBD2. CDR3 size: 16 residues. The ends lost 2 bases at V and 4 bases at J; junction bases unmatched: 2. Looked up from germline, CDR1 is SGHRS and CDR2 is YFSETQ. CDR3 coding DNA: TGCGCCAGCAGCTTCGGACTAGCGGGGGTCACCGGGGAGCTGTTTTTT. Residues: CASSFGLAGVTGELFF. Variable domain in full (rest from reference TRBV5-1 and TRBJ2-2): KAGVTQTPRYLIKTRGQQVTLSCSPISGHRSVSWYQQTPGQGLQFLFEYFSETQRNKGNFPGRFSGRQFSNSRSEMNVSTLELGDSALYLCASSFGLAGVTGELFFGEGSRLTVL.

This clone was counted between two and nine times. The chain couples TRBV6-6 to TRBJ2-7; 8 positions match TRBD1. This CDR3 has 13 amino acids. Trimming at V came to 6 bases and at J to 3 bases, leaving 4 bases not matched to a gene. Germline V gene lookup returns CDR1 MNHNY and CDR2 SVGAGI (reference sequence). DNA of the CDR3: TGTGCCAGCAGGCACGACAGGGGCTACGAGCAGTACTTC. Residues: CASRHDRGYEQYF.

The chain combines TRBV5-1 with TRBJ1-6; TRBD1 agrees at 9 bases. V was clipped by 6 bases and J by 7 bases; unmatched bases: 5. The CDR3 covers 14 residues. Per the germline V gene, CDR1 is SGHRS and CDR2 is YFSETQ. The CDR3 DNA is TGCGCCAGCACCCAAGGGACAGGGAATTCACCCCTCCACTTT. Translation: CASTQGTGNSPLHF.

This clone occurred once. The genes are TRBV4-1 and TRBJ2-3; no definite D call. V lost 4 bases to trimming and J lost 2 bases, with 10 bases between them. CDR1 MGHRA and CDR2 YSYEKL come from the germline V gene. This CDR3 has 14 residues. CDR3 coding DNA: TGCGCCAGCAGCCCGACTGTTAACACAGATACGCAGTATTTT. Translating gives CASSPTVNTDTQYF.

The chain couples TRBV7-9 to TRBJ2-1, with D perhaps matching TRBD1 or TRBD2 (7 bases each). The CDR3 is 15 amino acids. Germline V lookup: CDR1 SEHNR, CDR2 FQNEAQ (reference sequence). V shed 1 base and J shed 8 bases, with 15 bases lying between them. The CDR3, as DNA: TGTGCCAGCAGCTTAGGTGGGACTACAGGGGATGAGCAGTTCTTC. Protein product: CASSLGGTTGDEQFF.

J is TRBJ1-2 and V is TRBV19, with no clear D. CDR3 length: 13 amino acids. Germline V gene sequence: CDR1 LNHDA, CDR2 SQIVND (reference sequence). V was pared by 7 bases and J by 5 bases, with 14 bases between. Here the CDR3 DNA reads TGTGCCAGTAACCTGGGCAGCTCGTATGGCTACACCTTC. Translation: CASNLGSSYGYTF.